Below, 32 T cell receptor beta chains from the same sample are listed, as sequenced in a study of cytomegalovirus exposure and HLA in healthy donors. PCR employed 60 Vbeta and 13 Jbeta primers. Sequencing used immunoSEQ multiplex PCR; TCRdb keeps in-frame clones, though not all of them. This table holds 160,000 or so clones, 86% found once. The specimen sequenced was PBMCs. These receptors came from a woman aged 18-29 years in good health and CMV-seronegative.

The genes are TRBV10-2 and TRBJ2-1, with 7 bases identical to TRBD2. V lost 8 bases and J lost 3; bases outside the gene matches: 1. The CDR3 consists of 12 residues. CDR1 WSHSY and CDR2 SAAADI come from the germline V gene. CDR3 protein: CASGGGYNEQFF. DNA for the CDR3: TGCGCCAGCGGGGGGGGCTACAATGAGCAGTTCTTC.

This clone showed up just once. The rearrangement links TRBV27 to TRBJ1-2, with D possibly TRBD1 on 5 matching bases. The germline V and J ends were trimmed by 8 bases and 6 bases, with 16 bases remaining between them. There are 13 residues in the CDR3. Per the germline V gene, CDR1 is MNHEY and CDR2 is SMNVEV (reference sequence). CDR3 bases: TGTGCCAGCCAGGGTCCCGGAGACCATGGCTACACCTTC. Residues: CASQGPGDHGYTF.

This clone occurred once. The chain uses TRBV5-1 and TRBJ1-4, with TRBD1 identical over 9 bases. Germline CDR1 is SGHRS and CDR2 is YFSETQ. The CDR3 extends over 16 amino acids. The V and J ends lost 4 bases and 7 bases, in that order; junction bases with no gene match: 11. CDR3 loop: CASSPGQGSIGEKLFF. The CDR3 DNA reads as TGCGCCAGCAGCCCTGGACAGGGGTCAATAGGTGAAAAACTGTTTTTT.

This rearrangement joins TRBV9 to TRBJ2-7; TRBD1 matches 8 bases. The V gene's germline CDR1 is SGDLS and CDR2 YYNGEE. The CDR3 runs to 16 residues. Trimming at V came to 0 bases and at J to 2 bases, leaving 7 bases not matched to a gene. The CDR3 reads CASSVEDRAFTYEQYF. In nucleotides, the CDR3 is TGTGCCAGCAGCGTAGAGGACAGGGCCTTTACCTACGAGCAGTACTTC.

In regard to this clone: The junction does not match germline at one end; this may be a read error. V gene TRBV7-9 combines with J gene TRBJ2-7, with a weak D call TRBD2 (7 bases). The CDR3 has 14 residues. Germline V CDR1 and CDR2: SEHNR, FQNEAQ (reference sequence). CDR3 in DNA: TGTTCCAGCAGTCCCGGGGGGCCCTCCTACGAGCAGTACTTC. Protein product: CSSSPGGPSYEQYF.

This chain uses TRBV4-1 with TRBJ2-5; weak D call: TRBD2 (6 bases). Trimming shortened V by 1 base and J by 5 bases, and 14 bases separated the two germline ends. CDR1 and CDR2 from the germline V gene are MGHRA and YSYEKL. The CDR3 covers 15 residues. The CDR3 sequence is CASSQVRAGIETQYF. CDR3 DNA: TGCGCCAGCAGCCAAGTGAGGGCGGGGATTGAGACCCAGTACTTC.

This rearrangement joins TRBV18 to TRBJ1-4; D remains unclear. V lost 0 bases and J lost 6, with 5 bases in between. In germline, CDR1 is KGHSH, CDR2 LQKENI. The CDR3 consists of 13 residues. The CDR3 loop is CASSPPEDEKLFF. CDR3 coding DNA: TGTGCCAGCTCACCACCGGAGGATGAAAAACTGTTTTTT.

The V call is TRBV7-2, the J call TRBJ2-7; 12 nucleotides agree with TRBD2. V lost 5 bases and J lost 1; bases outside the gene matches: 3. This CDR3 has 15 residues. Germline V gives CDR1 SGHTA, CDR2 FQGNSA. CDR3 sequence reads: CASSTLAGGSYEQYF. Here the CDR3 DNA reads TGTGCCAGCAGCACACTAGCGGGGGGATCCTACGAGCAGTACTTC.

The CDR3 nucleotides are TGTGCCAGCAGCGCGGGGATCACAGATACGCAGTATTTT. This translates into CASSAGITDTQYF. The V and J genes are TRBV7-6 and TRBJ2-3, with a tentative D call TRBD2 (6 bases). CDR1 is SGHVS, CDR2 FNYEAQ, per germline. This CDR3 spans 13 amino acids. With 5 bases removed from V and 2 bases from J, the gap between germline ends came to 8 bases.

This clone has just one count. The chain carries TRBV6-5 and TRBJ2-2; a possible D gene is TRBD2 (6 bases). The germline gives CDR1 MNHEY, CDR2 SVGAGI. V lost 11 bases, J lost 1 base, and 11 bases lay in between. CDR3 length: 13 amino acids. Here the CDR3 DNA reads TGTGCCTCCCAGGGAGGGAACACCGGGGAGCTGTTTTTT. Its translation: CASQGGNTGELFF.

V and J are TRBV6-1 and TRBJ2-7; 11 positions agree with TRBD2. This CDR3 has 14 amino acids. With 3 bases clipped from V and 2 bases from J, the junction kept 0 bases outside the gene matches. Germline CDR1 is MNHNS and CDR2 is SASEGT. The CDR3 region is CASSDSGGAYEQYF. For the CDR3, the DNA is TGTGCCAGCAGTGATAGCGGGGGGGCCTACGAGCAGTACTTC.

The rearrangement joins TRBV27 to TRBJ2-3; a possible D gene is TRBD2 (7 bases). From germline, CDR1 is MNHEY and CDR2 SMNVEV (reference sequence). V gave up 2 bases and J gave up 6 bases, with 15 bases separating them. CDR3 length: 15 residues. The CDR3 nucleotides read TGTGCCAGCAGTTTAGGGGGGGGCGCTTGGGATACGCAGTATTTT. As protein: CASSLGGGAWDTQYF.

This clone was counted a single time. This chain links TRBV4-1 with TRBJ1-1; weak D call: TRBD1 (6 bases). The CDR3 loop spans 15 amino acids. V was pared by 3 bases and J by 4 bases, with 15 bases between. From germline, CDR1 is MGHRA and CDR2 YSYEKL. This CDR3 reads CASSQIQGEGTEAFF. For the CDR3, the DNA is TGCGCCAGCAGCCAGATACAGGGTGAAGGCACTGAAGCTTTCTTT.

The J gene is TRBJ2-5, the V gene TRBV6-1, with D perhaps TRBD2 (6 bases). The J call may not be correct, given that the DNA end is closer to TRBJ2-7. The CDR3 contains 13 residues. The germline gives CDR1 MNHNS, CDR2 SASEGT. Here the CDR3 reads CASSIGGVYEQYF. For the CDR3, the DNA is TGTGCCAGCAGTATCGGAGGGGTCTACGAGCAGTACTTC.

V is TRBV27 and J is TRBJ2-3, with 7 positions matching TRBD2. V shed 1 base and J 3 bases; nucleotides not matched to a gene: 10. CDR1 and CDR2 from the germline V gene are MNHEY and SMNVEV (reference sequence). This CDR3 is built from 17 residues. CDR3 loop: CASSLFPPGRGTDTQYF. CDR3 coding DNA: TGTGCCAGCAGTTTATTCCCCCCGGGGAGGGGAACAGATACGCAGTATTTT.

V usage is TRBV4-2 and J usage is TRBJ2-1; no firm D call. Looked up from germline, CDR1 is LGHNA and CDR2 is YNFKEQ. The CDR3 runs 17 residues. Trimming took off 4 bases at V and 4 bases at J, with 20 bases between the two ends. CDR3: CASSPISKSISYNEQFF. The DNA for the CDR3 is TGTGCCAGCAGCCCGATAAGTAAGTCTATTTCTTACAATGAGCAGTTCTTC.

A single count supports this clone. The gene calls are TRBV14 and TRBJ1-2; D may be TRBD1 (6 bases). The CDR3 consists of 14 residues. Between the trimmed V and J ends, which lost 4 bases and 3 bases, there was a span of 12 bases. Germline V CDR1 and CDR2: SGHDN, FVKESK. The CDR3: CASSRGQIYYGYTF. DNA of the CDR3: TGTGCCAGCAGCCGAGGACAGATTTACTATGGCTACACCTTC.

This chain uses TRBV6-6 with TRBJ1-3, with unresolved D. V lost 8 bases, J lost 1 base, and 6 bases lay in between. The CDR3 has 12 residues. Germline V gives CDR1 MNHNY, CDR2 SVGAGI (reference sequence). The CDR3 sequence: CASEASGNTIYF. CDR3 DNA sequence: TGTGCCAGCGAAGCATCTGGAAACACCATATATTTT.

The rearrangement links TRBV29-1 to TRBJ1-2, with D uncertain. The germline V gene encodes CDR1 SQVTM and CDR2 ANQGSEA. V dropped 8 bases and J dropped 3 bases, with 10 bases sitting between them. The CDR3 is made up of 11 amino acids. Here the CDR3 DNA reads TGCAGCACCTCAGTGGACTATGGCTACACCTTC. Its translation is CSTSVDYGYTF.

The chain recombines TRBV15 with TRBJ2-3; D possibly corresponds to TRBD2 (6 bases). CDR3 length equals 17 residues. CDR1 is LNHNV, CDR2 YYDKDF, per germline (reference sequence). Between the trimmed V and J ends, which lost 0 bases and 1 base, there was a span of 14 bases. The CDR3 protein is CATSREERVGRTDTQYF. In DNA, the CDR3 is TGTGCCACCAGCAGAGAAGAGCGGGTAGGACGCACAGATACGCAGTATTTT.

The V call is TRBV2, the J call TRBJ1-6; 11 nucleotides align to TRBD1. In germline, CDR1 is SNHLY, CDR2 FYNNEI. The CDR3 runs to 14 residues. The ends lost 5 bases at V and 7 bases at J; junction bases unmatched: 1. In DNA form, the CDR3 reads TGTGCCAGCAGTTGGGACAGGGGGAATTCACCCCTCCACTTT. Its protein is CASSWDRGNSPLHF.

J is TRBJ2-7 and V is TRBV4-2; 10 bases map to TRBD2. In germline, CDR1 is LGHNA, CDR2 YNFKEQ. V trimming: 0 bases; J trimming: 4 bases; junction bases outside the gene matches: 6. The CDR3 is 16 amino acids. As DNA, the CDR3 is TGTGCCAGCAGCCAAGATTCCCTAGCGGGGGATTACGAGCAGTACTTC. Translation: CASSQDSLAGDYEQYF.

The J gene is TRBJ1-5, the V gene TRBV2; D remains unclear. V shed 4 bases and J shed 6 bases, with 10 bases lying between them. This CDR3 spans 13 amino acids. CDR1 is SNHLY and CDR2 is FYNNEI in the germline V gene. CDR3 sequence: CASSGEGGQPQHF. The DNA of the CDR3 is TGTGCCAGCAGTGGGGAGGGCGGTCAGCCCCAGCATTTT.

This chain joins TRBV6-5 and TRBJ2-2; no clear D gene. In germline, CDR1 is MNHEY, CDR2 SVGAGI. V was clipped by 4 bases and J by 3 bases, with 6 bases between them. The CDR3 is made up of 13 amino acids. This CDR3 is CASSLAYTGELFF. Written as DNA, the CDR3 is TGTGCCAGCAGTTTAGCCTACACCGGGGAGCTGTTTTTT.

Comments on this clone: Its ends do not fully match the called genes, so a read error is possible. The gene calls are TRBV28 and TRBJ2-7, with D hard to call. This CDR3 has 12 residues. Looked up from germline, CDR1 is MDHEN and CDR2 is SYDVKM. CDR3 nucleotides: TGTGCCAGCAGTCGAAATTACTACGGGCAGTACTTC. This encodes CASSRNYYGQYF.

The chain links TRBV6-5 to TRBJ1-2, with 9 bases that match TRBD1. Germline CDR1 reads MNHEY; CDR2 reads SVGAGI. Trimming at V came to 1 base and at J to 8 bases, leaving 8 bases not matched to a gene. This CDR3 spans 15 amino acids. For the CDR3, the DNA is TGTGCCAGCAGTTACTACGCGGGACAGGGCTACGGCTACACCTTC. It codes for CASSYYAGQGYGYTF.

In this sample, this clone turned up once. CDR3 bases: TGTGCCAGCAGTGAATGGGGATTTCAGGGGGGCGAGGAGACCCAGTACTTC. It codes for CASSEWGFQGGEETQYF. The V and J genes are TRBV25-1 and TRBJ2-5; TRBD1 might be the D (7 bases). V shed 1 base and J shed 5 bases, with 20 bases lying between them. The germline CDR1 and CDR2 sequences are MGHDK and SYGVNS. The CDR3 extends over 17 amino acids.

The rearrangement joins TRBV19 to TRBJ1-2, with 9 bases aligning to TRBD1. Germline CDR1 is LNHDA and CDR2 is SQIVND (reference sequence). The junction had 3 bases not matched to a gene; V was cut back by 5 bases and J by 2 bases. The CDR3 is made up of 14 amino acids. The CDR3 sequence is CASSWGTGNYGYTF. The CDR3 coding sequence is TGTGCCAGTAGTTGGGGGACAGGGAACTATGGCTACACCTTC.

This clone appeared once. V is TRBV5-1 and J is TRBJ1-1; D perhaps matches TRBD1 (5 bases). The V gene's germline CDR1 is SGHRS and CDR2 YFSETQ. CDR3 length: 14 residues. V was pared by 6 bases and J by 1 base, with 13 bases between. The CDR3 bases are TGCGCCAGCACTTCCTTAACAGGGAACACTGAAGCTTTCTTT. It is translated as CASTSLTGNTEAFF.

This clone is a singleton in its sample. The gene calls are TRBV11-3 and TRBJ2-1, with 10 bases aligning to TRBD2. Per the germline V gene, CDR1 is SGHNT and CDR2 is YENEEA. CDR3 size: 15 residues. V was pared by 4 bases and J by 6 bases, with 6 bases of the junction left unmatched. The CDR3 nucleotides are TGTGCCAGCAGCTCTAGTCAGCGGGGGGGCAATGAGCAGTTCTTC. Translation gives CASSSSQRGGNEQFF.

The chain combines TRBV19 with TRBJ2-7, with 7 bases fitting TRBD1. The CDR3 loop spans 14 amino acids. Losses at the gene ends were 5 bases for V and 0 bases for J; bases not matched to a gene: 4. Germline loops: CDR1 LNHDA, CDR2 SQIVND (reference sequence). This chain's CDR3 is CASSAQGVSYEQYF. The CDR3 DNA reads as TGTGCCAGTAGTGCCCAGGGGGTCTCCTACGAGCAGTACTTC.

This chain uses TRBV9 with TRBJ2-1; TRBD1 matches at 8 bases. Unmatched junction bases numbered 8, after V lost 0 bases and J lost 9 bases. Germline V gene data show CDR1 as SGDLS and CDR2 as YYNGEE. The CDR3 is 15 residues long. CDR3 loop: CASSVGSSGGSEQFF. In nucleotides, the CDR3 is TGTGCCAGCAGCGTAGGATCTTCAGGGGGCAGTGAGCAGTTCTTC.